This TCR beta chain was captured by sequencing in a study of T-cell reconstitution after alpha-beta-depleted transplantation in children. Unique molecular identifiers were used in preparing the TCRbeta library. Via MiXCR, TCRdb re-called the PCR reads, giving one row per CDR3 protein. The table records about half a million distinct CDR3 sequences, around 13% of them present only once. J lost 5 bases, V lost 6 bases, and 6 bases had no gene match. CDR3 length equals 14 residues. The TCR sequence derives from a human donor who donated a stem cell graft to a child with combined immunodeficiency. The chain employs TRBV12-3 or TRBV12-4 and TRBJ2-3, with 9 nucleotides matching TRBD1. Source: PBMCs from the stem cell graft donor, taken from the stem cell graft. The CDR3 sequence is CASSPGQGKDTQYF. For the CDR3, the DNA is TGTGCCAGCAGCCCGGGACAGGGAAAAGATACGCAGTATTTT.